This TCR beta chain was sequenced during a study of siplizumab effects on memory and regulatory T cells. Donor pairs, three in total, had unstimulated naive, memory, effector memory and TEMRA subsets sequenced. The CDR3 extends over 13 amino acids. The germline CDR1 and CDR2 sequences are GTSNPN and SVGIG (reference sequence). Trimming cost V 1 base and J 5 bases, with 11 bases left between them. Assaying covered about 10^5 TCR templates per sample. Sequencing used immunoSEQ multiplex PCR; TCRdb keeps in-frame clones, though not all of them. The sample includes 70,000 to 100,000 clones, roughly 96% of them seen just once.

This TCR was recovered from a human donor in good health. J is TRBJ1-1 and V is TRBV30, with a possible D match to TRBD1 (5 bases). The sequencing sample was made of naive CD4+ T cells sorted from blood. The CDR3 protein is CAWSARGGTEAFF. The CDR3 DNA reads as TGTGCCTGGAGTGCGAGGGGAGGGACTGAAGCTTTCTTT.